This TCR beta chain emerged from a study of T cell repertoires in cytomegalovirus infection. Trimming took off 10 bases at V and 4 bases at J, with 20 bases between the two ends. There are 15 residues in the CDR3. Germline CDR1 is SNHLY and CDR2 is FYNNEI. This clonotype showed up many times. TCRdb re-called the reads through MiXCR, storing one row per CDR3 protein. The sample carries fewer than 550,000 distinct CDR3 sequences, 10% to 12% recorded once. The sequence derives from a human donor in good health (CMV status not recorded). Some clones in this sample may be carry-over from other donors' samples. The chain links TRBV2 to TRBJ2-1; tentatively, D is TRBD1 (5 bases). The sample consisted of PBMCs. In nucleotides, the CDR3 is TGTGCCAACCAAAGACAGTCAGTCGGTTACAATGAGCAGTTCTTC. This encodes CANQRQSVGYNEQFF.